This T cell receptor beta chain was captured by sequencing in a study of blood T cell repertoires in COVID-19. Data came from immunoSEQ multiplex PCR; TCRdb stores just in-frame clones and leaves some out. In the table there are tens of thousands of clones, about 66% of which are singletons. Cohorts were determined from participant-reported clinical history. Material: PBMCs or T cells enriched from blood (not recorded which). The clonotype comes from a woman in her sixties who had been exposed to COVID-19.

The CDR3 region has the DNA TGTGCCAGCAGGACCTCTGGAGTGAACACTGAAGCTTTCTTT. Encoded protein: CASRTSGVNTEAFF. The genes are TRBV6-5 and TRBJ1-1; D gene ambiguous. The CDR3 consists of 14 residues. V gave up 6 bases and J gave up 0 bases, with 11 bases separating them. The germline gives CDR1 MNHEY, CDR2 SVGAGI.